This TCR beta chain was found in a study of regulatory T cells in long-lasting Graves disease. Turning to the study itself: Prior antithyroid drug treatment in newly diagnosed Graves' patients lasted under 3 months.

This clonotype has a handful of counts. What it binds is not known. Indicated time point: newly diagnosed GD, antithyroid drugs for less than 3 months. RNA from PBMCs was the source of the TCR library. Those enrolled as patients came out of an endocrinology department in Xi'an, China. V lost 2 bases and J lost 4, with 8 bases in between. The germline gives CDR1 LNHNV, CDR2 YYDKDF (reference sequence). CDR3 length: 13 amino acids. Overall study results and limits: TRBV28 was favored in persistent disease, as were TRBJ1-2 and TRBJ2-5.

Building of the TCR beta libraries involved iRepertoire HTBI primers and Arm-PCR of CDR3 regions. Per the original data handling: Identification across samples found about 61 TRBV and approximately 15 TRBJ segments. TCRdb used MiXCR to reprocess the multiplex PCR reads, holding one entry per CDR3 protein. For this entry, the V and J calls and clone size follow TCRdb and not the study's own pipeline. The sample records about 380,000 distinct CDR3 sequences, roughly a sixth being singletons. The source material was peripheral blood mononuclear cells (PBMCs), sampled at new diagnosis, from a patient treated with antithyroid drugs. The chain is built from TRBV15 and TRBJ1-2; D remains unclear. The source of this sequence is a female donor with Graves disease. The CDR3 protein is CATSRHPLYGYTF. CDR3 coding DNA: TGTGCCACCAGCAGACACCCTCTCTATGGCTACACCTTC.